These 19 T cell receptor beta chains share one sample of origin, sequenced in a study of regulatory T cells in long-lasting Graves disease. Time point noted: newly diagnosed GD, antithyroid drugs for less than 3 months. From PBMCs, RNA was extracted and then used to make the TCR library. Assembly of TCR beta libraries relied on iRepertoire HTBI primers together with Arm-PCR of CDR3 regions. TCRdb re-analysed the multiplex PCR reads in MiXCR, keeping a single row per CDR3 protein. The sample shows 350,000 to 550,000 distinct CDR3 sequences, approximately 15% of them seen only once. Separately, the same data were catalogued under a study of T cells in Graves' hyperthyroidism and ophthalmopathy.

The sequenced sample was peripheral blood mononuclear cells (PBMCs), obtained at new diagnosis, from a patient treated with antithyroid drugs. The source of these receptors is a woman in her 30s with Graves disease.

Note on this clonotype: It is likely a read error: a sequence one base away is far more abundant. The J gene is TRBJ2-3, the V gene TRBV11-3, with D uncertain. The CDR3 contains 14 residues. The V gene's germline CDR1 is SGHNT and CDR2 YENEEA. V lost 1 base to trimming and J lost 2 bases, with 7 bases between them. CDR3 amino acids: CASSLGRFTDTQYF. In nucleotides, the CDR3 is TGTGCCAGCAGCTTAGGCAGGTTCACAGATACGCAGTATTTT.

This chain joins TRBV20-1 and TRBJ2-7, with unresolved D. Between the trimmed V and J ends, which lost 0 bases and 0 bases, there was a span of 6 bases. CDR1 is DFQATT, CDR2 SNEGSKA, per germline (reference sequence). The CDR3 loop spans 13 amino acids. The CDR3 loop reads CSARDHSSYEQYF. The CDR3 DNA reads as TGCAGTGCTAGAGATCATTCCTCCTACGAGCAGTACTTC.

With regard to this clonotype: This likely came from a read error, as a far larger clone is one base away. V is TRBV6-2 or TRBV6-3 and J is TRBJ2-5, with D possibly matching TRBD1 (5 bases). Per germline, CDR1 MNHEY and CDR2 SVGEGT. The CDR3 runs 14 residues. For the CDR3, the DNA is TGTGCCAGCGGGTTGGGGCCCGTCGAAGAGACCCTGTACTTC. Its translation: CASGLGPVEETLYF.

CDR3 DNA: TGTGCCAGCAGCGAAGAGGGCGGGCGCACAGATACGCAGTATTTT. Its translation: CASSEEGGRTDTQYF. The V and J genes are TRBV9 and TRBJ2-3, with a tentative D call TRBD2 (5 bases). From germline, CDR1 is SGDLS and CDR2 YYNGEE. V was trimmed by 3 bases and J by 1 base, leaving 12 bases between them. The CDR3 spans 15 residues.

This chain connects TRBV30 to TRBJ1-1; D perhaps matches TRBD1 (5 bases). There are 14 residues in the CDR3. Trimming removed 0 bases from V and 8 bases from J, with 16 bases in between. Germline lookup yields CDR1 GTSNPN and CDR2 SVGIG (reference sequence). The CDR3 sequence: CAWSVIERGAEAFF. CDR3 bases: TGTGCCTGGAGTGTAATCGAAAGGGGTGCCGAAGCTTTCTTT.

J is TRBJ2-3 and V is TRBV7-2; no reliable D call. The V end lost 0 bases, the J end lost 4 bases, and 11 bases lay between the germline ends. Per the germline V gene, CDR1 is SGHTA and CDR2 is FQGNSA. The CDR3 loop spans 15 amino acids. The CDR3 is CASSLAPLRSDTQYF. The CDR3 DNA follows: TGTGCCAGCAGCTTAGCACCCCTGAGGTCAGATACGCAGTATTTT.

The chain employs TRBV4-1 and TRBJ2-5, with a tentative D call TRBD2 (6 bases). The V gene lost 6 bases and the J gene lost 5 bases, with 19 bases spanning the gap. This CDR3 is 15 amino acids long. Germline values: CDR1 MGHRA, CDR2 YSYEKL. The CDR3 is CASSRSGLPGETQYF. CDR3 DNA sequence: TGCGCCAGCAGTCGATCCGGACTACCGGGGGAGACCCAGTACTTC.

With regard to this clonotype: A much larger clone is a single base away; this may be a read error. The rearrangement links TRBV7-8 to TRBJ2-1; a weak D match, TRBD2 (6 bases). The CDR3 spans 13 residues. The V gene's germline CDR1 is SGHVS and CDR2 FQNEAQ. The CDR3 protein is CAGSFTSYFEQFF. The CDR3 nucleotides read TGTGCCGGCAGCTTCACTAGCTATTTTGAGCAGTTCTTC.

The J gene is TRBJ1-3, the V gene TRBV27; D might be TRBD1 (5 bases). V was shortened by 10 bases and J by 2 bases, with 12 bases between the two germline ends. Germline assignment: CDR1 MNHEY and CDR2 SMNVEV (reference sequence). There are 13 residues in the CDR3. Here the CDR3 DNA reads TGTGCCACCAGGGACTTTGCTGGAAACACCATATATTTT. Its translation: CATRDFAGNTIYF.

This rearrangement joins TRBV25-1 to TRBJ2-1; D is undetermined. Germline V gene lookup returns CDR1 MGHDK and CDR2 SYGVNS. Deletions cut 9 bases from V and 8 bases from J, with 23 bases between. The CDR3 loop spans 15 amino acids. As DNA, the CDR3 is TGTGCCAGTTGGTACGAGGCTAACTCAGCCGATGAGCAGTTCTTC. Residues: CASWYEANSADEQFF.

The CDR3 is CASSFEGSGELFF. DNA for the CDR3: TGTGCCAGCAGCTTTGAGGGCTCGGGGGAGCTGTTTTTT. The chain links TRBV11-3 to TRBJ2-2; possible D gene TRBD2, 5 bases. The CDR3 length is 13 residues. Germline V gene sequence: CDR1 SGHNT, CDR2 YENEEA. Trimming shortened V by 3 bases and J by 8 bases, and 10 bases separated the two germline ends.

This clonotype was counted a few times. The chain couples TRBV7-9 to TRBJ2-7; tentatively, D is TRBD1 (5 bases). The length of the CDR3 is 15 residues. Trimming took off 5 bases at V and 3 bases at J, with 17 bases between the two ends. Germline V gene sequence: CDR1 SEHNR, CDR2 FQNEAQ (reference sequence). Written as DNA, the CDR3 is TGTGCCAGCAGCGAAACCGGACATCGCGTCTACGAGCAGTACTTC. Translating it yields CASSETGHRVYEQYF.

On this clonotype itself: One junction end disagrees with the germline gene, perhaps due to a read error. V and J are TRBV20-1 and TRBJ2-1, with D unresolved. The J call may be mistaken, given a closer DNA end match to TRBJ2-5. The germline V gene has CDR1 DFQATT and CDR2 SNEGSKA (reference sequence). This CDR3 is built from 17 residues. The CDR3 nucleotides read TGCAGCGCTACAGCGTGGGGATTTCGGCCCGATCAAGAGACCCAGTACTTC. This translates into CSATAWGFRPDQETQYF.

This clonotype was seen a handful of times. V and J are TRBV7-9 and TRBJ2-2, with D tentatively TRBD1 or TRBD2 (5 bases each). The V and J ends lost 5 bases and 2 bases respectively, with 15 bases between them. The germline V gene has CDR1 SEHNR and CDR2 FQNEAQ (reference sequence). This CDR3 has 16 amino acids. CDR3 protein: CASSPGTPKNTGELFF. CDR3 nucleotide sequence: TGTGCCAGCAGCCCTGGGACCCCAAAAAACACCGGGGAGCTGTTTTTT.

The V gene is TRBV5-1, the J gene TRBJ2-1; 7 nucleotides line up with TRBD1. Germline-derived CDR1 and CDR2 are SGHRS and YFSETQ. CDR3 length: 14 amino acids. The ends lost 0 bases at V and 8 bases at J; junction bases unmatched: 5. The CDR3 protein is CASSLDRGSDEQFF. The CDR3 DNA sequence: TGCGCCAGCAGCTTGGACAGGGGTTCCGATGAGCAGTTCTTC.

This clonotype showed up just a few times. CDR3 sequence (DNA): TGTGCCAGCAGCTTGGTCCCTACTAGCGGGACAGATACGCAGTATTTT. This codes for CASSLVPTSGTDTQYF. The chain links TRBV7-3 to TRBJ2-3; 9 bases line up with TRBD2. The J segment lost 3 bases and the V segment lost 3 bases, leaving 7 bases of the junction unmatched. Germline assignment: CDR1 SGHTA and CDR2 FQGTGA. The length of the CDR3 is 16 residues.

This clonotype showed up many times. The V call is TRBV20-1, the J call TRBJ1-5; D uncertain. Looked up from germline, CDR1 is DFQATT and CDR2 is SNEGSKA (reference sequence). Trimming left V 3 bases short and J 5 bases short, with 8 bases between. This CDR3 is 12 amino acids long. The CDR3 is CSASDGYQPQHF. The CDR3 DNA follows: TGCAGTGCTAGTGATGGGTATCAGCCCCAGCATTTT.

This clonotype was recorded at least ten times. V is TRBV20-1 and J is TRBJ2-3; the D is unclear. Deletions cut 3 bases from V and 7 bases from J, with 14 bases between. CDR1 DFQATT and CDR2 SNEGSKA come from the germline V gene (reference sequence). The CDR3 totals 13 residues. As DNA, the CDR3 is TGCAGTGCTAGTTCGGGCCCCGGAAATACGCAGTATTTT. Translating it yields CSASSGPGNTQYF.

This chain connects TRBV12-3 or TRBV12-4 to TRBJ2-7, with D possibly matching TRBD2 (6 bases). This CDR3 region has 14 residues. Trimming cost V 3 bases and J 2 bases, with 11 bases left between them. CDR3 DNA sequence: TGTGCCAGCAGTTTTTCGGGAGTACCCTACGAGCAGTACTTC. It translates to CASSFSGVPYEQYF.